Here is one T cell receptor (beta chain) with its context. Its antigen is still unknown. Per the germline V gene, CDR1 is SEHNR and CDR2 is FQNEAQ (reference sequence). This CDR3 comprises 12 residues. Trimming removed 3 bases from V and 6 bases from J, with 6 bases in between. The sample is drawn from a study of cytomegalovirus exposure and HLA in healthy donors. Study-wide results and limits: HLA-A and HLA-B allele assignments for most subjects were reportedly predicted accurately using TCR beta sequences. The authors confirmed in vitro that three CMV-associated chains were specific for CMV antigens. Solely CMV serostatus was available to characterize immune exposure.

The PCR had 60 Vbeta and 13 Jbeta primers. Profiling relied on immunoSEQ multiplex PCR, and the TCRdb table lists in-frame clones only, not all of them. Altogether 120,000 to 150,000 clones are present, almost 85% being singletons, with the ten largest covering roughly 3.2%. Sequencing was performed on PBMCs. The TCR sequence derives from a man younger than 30 in good health and CMV-seropositive. This rearrangement joins TRBV7-9 to TRBJ1-5, with D hard to call. The CDR3 protein is CASSFSSQPQHF. DNA for the CDR3: TGTGCCAGCAGCTTTTCGTCTCAGCCCCAGCATTTT.